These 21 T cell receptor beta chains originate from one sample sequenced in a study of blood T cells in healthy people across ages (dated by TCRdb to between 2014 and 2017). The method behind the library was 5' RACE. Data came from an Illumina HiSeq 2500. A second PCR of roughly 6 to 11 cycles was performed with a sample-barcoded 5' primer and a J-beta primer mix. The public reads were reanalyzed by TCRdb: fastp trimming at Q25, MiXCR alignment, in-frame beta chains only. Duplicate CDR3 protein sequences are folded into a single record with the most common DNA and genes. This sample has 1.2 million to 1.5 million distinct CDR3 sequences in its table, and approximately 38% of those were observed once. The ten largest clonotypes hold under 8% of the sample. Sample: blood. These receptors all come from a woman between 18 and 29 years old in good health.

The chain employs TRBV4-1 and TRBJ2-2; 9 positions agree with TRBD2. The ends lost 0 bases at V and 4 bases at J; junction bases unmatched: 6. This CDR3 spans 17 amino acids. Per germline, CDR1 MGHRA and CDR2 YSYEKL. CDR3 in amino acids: CASSQDRASGTTGELFF. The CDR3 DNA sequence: TGCGCCAGCAGCCAAGATAGGGCTAGCGGGACCACCGGGGAGCTGTTTTTT.

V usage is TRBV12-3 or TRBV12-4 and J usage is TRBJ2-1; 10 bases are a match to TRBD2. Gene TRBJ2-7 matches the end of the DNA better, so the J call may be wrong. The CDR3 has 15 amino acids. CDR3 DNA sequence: TGTGCCAGCAGTGAGGCTAGCGGGAGTGGAAATGAGCAGTACTTC. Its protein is CASSEASGSGNEQYF.

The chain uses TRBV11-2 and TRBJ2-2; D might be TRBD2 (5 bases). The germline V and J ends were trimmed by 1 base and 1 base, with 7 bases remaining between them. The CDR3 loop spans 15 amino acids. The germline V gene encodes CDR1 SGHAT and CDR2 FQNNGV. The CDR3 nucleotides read TGTGCCAGCAGCTTAGTCGGGGTGAACACCGGGGAGCTGTTTTTT. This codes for CASSLVGVNTGELFF.

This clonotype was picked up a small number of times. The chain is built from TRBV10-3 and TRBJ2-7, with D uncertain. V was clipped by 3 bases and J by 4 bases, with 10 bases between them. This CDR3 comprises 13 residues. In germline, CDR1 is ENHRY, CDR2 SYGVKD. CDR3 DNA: TGTGCCATCAGTGAATGGATCACGTACGAGCAGTACTTC. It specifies CAISEWITYEQYF.

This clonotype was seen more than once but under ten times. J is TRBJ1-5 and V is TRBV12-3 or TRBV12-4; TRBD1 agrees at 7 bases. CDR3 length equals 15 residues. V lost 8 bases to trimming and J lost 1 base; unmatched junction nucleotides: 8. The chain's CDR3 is CASRGSGGSNQPQHF. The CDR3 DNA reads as TGTGCCAGCCGCGGATCAGGGGGGAGCAATCAGCCCCAGCATTTT.

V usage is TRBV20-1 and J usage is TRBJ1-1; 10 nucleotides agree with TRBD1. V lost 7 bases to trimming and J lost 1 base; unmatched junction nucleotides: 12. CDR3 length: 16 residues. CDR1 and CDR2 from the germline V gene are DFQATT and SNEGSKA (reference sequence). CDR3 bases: TGCAGTGTCTTGACCCGGGACAGGGGACCGAACACTGAAGCTTTCTTT. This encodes CSVLTRDRGPNTEAFF.

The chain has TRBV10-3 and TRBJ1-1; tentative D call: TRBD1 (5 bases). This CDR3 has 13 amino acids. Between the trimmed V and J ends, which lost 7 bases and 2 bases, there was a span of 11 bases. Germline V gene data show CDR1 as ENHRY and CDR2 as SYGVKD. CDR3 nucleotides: TGTGCCATCATGGCAGGGAAAAACACTGAAGCTTTCTTT. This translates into CAIMAGKNTEAFF.

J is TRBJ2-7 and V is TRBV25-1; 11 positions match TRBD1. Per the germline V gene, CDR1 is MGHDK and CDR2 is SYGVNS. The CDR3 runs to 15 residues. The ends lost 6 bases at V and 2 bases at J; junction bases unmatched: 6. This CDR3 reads CASRGQGDSPYEQYF. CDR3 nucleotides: TGTGCCAGCAGGGGACAGGGGGATTCCCCCTACGAGCAGTACTTC.

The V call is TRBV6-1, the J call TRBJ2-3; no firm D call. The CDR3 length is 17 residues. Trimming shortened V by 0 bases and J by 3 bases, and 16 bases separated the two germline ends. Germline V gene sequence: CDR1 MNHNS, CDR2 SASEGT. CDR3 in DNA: TGTGCCAGCAGTGAAGCCCCAGTGGCGTTCAGGACAGATACGCAGTATTTT. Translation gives CASSEAPVAFRTDTQYF.

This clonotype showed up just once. The CDR3 region is CASSSTGPGSGNTIYF. The DNA of the CDR3 is TGCGCCAGCAGCTCCACCGGGCCAGGCTCTGGAAACACCATATATTTT. The chain has TRBV5-1 and TRBJ1-3; no definite D call. Germline CDR1 is SGHRS and CDR2 is YFSETQ. CDR3 size: 16 residues. Trimming left V 3 bases short and J 0 bases short, with 13 bases between.

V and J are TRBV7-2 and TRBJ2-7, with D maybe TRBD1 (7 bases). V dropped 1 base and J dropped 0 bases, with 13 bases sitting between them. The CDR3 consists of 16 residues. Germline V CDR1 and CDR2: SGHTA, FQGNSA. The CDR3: CASSLVRDSPSYEQYF. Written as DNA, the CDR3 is TGTGCCAGCAGCTTAGTGCGGGACAGCCCCTCCTACGAGCAGTACTTC.

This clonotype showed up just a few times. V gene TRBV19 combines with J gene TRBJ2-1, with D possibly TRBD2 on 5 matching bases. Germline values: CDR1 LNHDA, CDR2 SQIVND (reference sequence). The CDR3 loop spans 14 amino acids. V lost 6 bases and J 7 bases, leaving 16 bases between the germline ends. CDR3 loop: CASSRIAFINEQFF. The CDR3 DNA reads TGTGCCAGTAGCAGGATAGCGTTCATAAATGAGCAGTTCTTC.

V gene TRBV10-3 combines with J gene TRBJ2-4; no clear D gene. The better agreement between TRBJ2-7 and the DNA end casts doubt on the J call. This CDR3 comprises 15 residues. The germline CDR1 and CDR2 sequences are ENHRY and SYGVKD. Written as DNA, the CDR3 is TGTGCCATCAGTGAGTCGGTCAGTAACTCCTACGAGCAGTACTTC. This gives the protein CAISESVSNSYEQYF.

In DNA, the CDR3 is TGTGCCAGCAGCCGAAGGGGCGATACCGGGGAGCTGTTTTTT. Its translation is CASSRRGDTGELFF. This rearrangement joins TRBV27 to TRBJ2-2, with D possibly TRBD1 on 5 matching bases. Germline CDR1 reads MNHEY; CDR2 reads SMNVEV (reference sequence). This CDR3 comprises 14 residues. V was trimmed by 6 bases and J by 5 bases, leaving 13 bases between them.

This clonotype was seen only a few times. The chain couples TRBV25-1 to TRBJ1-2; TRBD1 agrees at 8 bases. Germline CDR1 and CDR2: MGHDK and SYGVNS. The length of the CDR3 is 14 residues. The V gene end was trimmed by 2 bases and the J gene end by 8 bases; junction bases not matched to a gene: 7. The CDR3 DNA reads TGTGCCAGCAGTGAAACAGGGGGGCCCAACGGCTACACCTTC. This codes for CASSETGGPNGYTF.

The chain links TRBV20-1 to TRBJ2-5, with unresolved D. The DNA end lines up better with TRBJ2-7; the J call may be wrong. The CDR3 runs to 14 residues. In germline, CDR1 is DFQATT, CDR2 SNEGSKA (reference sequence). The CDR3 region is CSASPGSTTYEQYF. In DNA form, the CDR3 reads TGCAGTGCCAGCCCAGGAAGTACTACCTACGAGCAGTACTTC.

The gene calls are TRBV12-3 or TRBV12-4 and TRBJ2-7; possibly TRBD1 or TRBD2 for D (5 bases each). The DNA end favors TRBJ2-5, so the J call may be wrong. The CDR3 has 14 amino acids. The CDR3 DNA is TGTGCCAGCATCAACAACCCGGGGCGGGAGACCCAGTACTTC. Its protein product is CASINNPGRETQYF.

CDR3 in amino acids: CASSYSTARDQETQYF. The CDR3 bases are TGTGCCAGCAGTTACTCGACGGCTAGGGACCAAGAGACCCAGTACTTC. The rearrangement links TRBV6-5 to TRBJ2-5; D gene unclear. CDR1 and CDR2 from the germline V gene are MNHEY and SVGAGI. Between the trimmed V and J ends, which lost 0 bases and 0 bases, there was a span of 11 bases. The CDR3 has 16 residues.

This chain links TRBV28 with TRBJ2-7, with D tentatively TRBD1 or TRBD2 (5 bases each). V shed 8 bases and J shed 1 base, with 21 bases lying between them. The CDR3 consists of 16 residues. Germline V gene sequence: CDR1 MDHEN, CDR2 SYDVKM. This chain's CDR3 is CASGTTGRGASYEQYF. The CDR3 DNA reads TGTGCCAGCGGAACTACCGGAAGGGGAGCTTCCTACGAGCAGTACTTC.

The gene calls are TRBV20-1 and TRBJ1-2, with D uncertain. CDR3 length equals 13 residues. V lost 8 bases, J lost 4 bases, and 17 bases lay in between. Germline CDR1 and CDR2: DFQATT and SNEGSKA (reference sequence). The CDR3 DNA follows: TGCAGTACCAGACCCCCCGGCACCTATGGCTACACCTTC. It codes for CSTRPPGTYGYTF.

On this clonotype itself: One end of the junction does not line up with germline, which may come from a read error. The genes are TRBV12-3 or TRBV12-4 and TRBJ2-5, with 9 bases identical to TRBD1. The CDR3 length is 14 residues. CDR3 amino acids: CVSSLTGGLETQYF. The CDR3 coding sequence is TGTGTCAGCAGTCTCACAGGGGGCCTAGAGACCCAGTACTTC.